These 14 T cell receptor beta chains were all obtained from the same sample, sequenced in a study of spatial heterogeneity in lung cancer. Indicated time point: blood at routine non-recurrence follow-up after resection. From tumor, nontumor lung or frozen PBMC, whole RNA was taken unsorted for sequencing. Each CDR3 protein gets one entry after TCRdb re-called the 5' RACE reads with MiXCR. The sample gives around 110,000 distinct CDR3 sequences, 10% to 15% of which show up once; approximately 17% is in the top ten. This specimen was PBMCs, taken at follow-up. These receptors were taken from a male donor with early-stage non-small cell lung cancer.

This clonotype was picked up many times. The chain uses TRBV7-2 and TRBJ2-3; no firm D call. Germline CDR1 SGHTA, CDR2 FQGNSA. With 1 base removed from V and 1 base from J, the gap between germline ends came to 12 bases. The CDR3 consists of 16 residues. The DNA of the CDR3 is TGTGCCAGCAGCTTAGACCTCACCCCGGGCACAGATACGCAGTATTTT. It translates to CASSLDLTPGTDTQYF. Variable domain in full (rest from reference TRBV7-2 and TRBJ2-3): GAGVSQSPSNKVTEKGKDVELRCDPISGHTALYWYRQSLGQGLEFLIYFQGNSAPDKSGLPSDRFSAERTGGSVSTLTIQRTQQEDSAVYLCASSLDLTPGTDTQYFGPGTRLTVL.

This clonotype was seen many times. The chain employs TRBV9 and TRBJ1-6; 9 bases map to TRBD1. The CDR3 has 15 amino acids. V lost 0 bases, J lost 9 bases, and 4 bases stayed unmatched. From germline, CDR1 is SGDLS and CDR2 YYNGEE. CDR3 sequence: CASSVATGGGSPLHF. The CDR3, as DNA: TGTGCCAGCAGCGTAGCTACAGGGGGCGGTTCACCCCTCCACTTT.

As concerns this clonotype: The conserved phenylalanine or tryptophan normally closing the CDR3 is absent here, so this likely arose from a read error. This chain links TRBV14 with TRBJ2-7; D call uncertain. The CDR3 totals 12 residues. Germline values: CDR1 SGHDN, CDR2 FVKESK. V lost 3 bases, J lost 4 bases, and 7 bases lay in between. In DNA form, the CDR3 reads TGTGCCAGCAGCCATCGCGCGTACGAGCAGTACATC. Its protein is CASSHRAYEQYI.

This clonotype was counted a few times. The CDR3 loop is CSARPAGGPSEQFF. The CDR3 DNA sequence: TGCAGTGCTAGACCAGCGGGGGGGCCTTCTGAGCAGTTCTTC. V gene TRBV20-1 combines with J gene TRBJ2-1, with TRBD2 matching 10 bases. V lost 2 bases and J lost 9; bases outside the gene matches: 7. CDR3 size: 14 residues. Germline CDR1 is DFQATT and CDR2 is SNEGSKA (reference sequence).

To note about this clonotype: Given a much more abundant clone one base away, this may be a read error. The chain has TRBV10-2 and TRBJ2-1, with 9 bases identical to TRBD1. Germline V gene sequence: CDR1 WSHSY, CDR2 SAAADI. The length of the CDR3 is 15 residues. The CDR3 loop reads CAGSLQGASYNEQFF. Written as DNA, the CDR3 is TGCGCCGGCAGCCTACAGGGGGCATCCTACAATGAGCAGTTCTTC.

The sample holds many counts of this clonotype. CDR3 nucleotide sequence: TGCAGCGTATCACTAGGTCTCGCTCAAGAGACCCAGTACTTC. Amino acid sequence: CSVSLGLAQETQYF. The chain is built from TRBV29-1 and TRBJ2-5; tentative D call: TRBD2 (5 bases). The CDR3 is 14 amino acids. Germline values: CDR1 SQVTM, CDR2 ANQGSEA. V gave up 6 bases and J gave up 2 bases, with 16 bases separating them.

This clonotype was observed a few times. This chain uses TRBV7-9 with TRBJ1-2, with TRBD1 as a possible D gene (5 bases). V dropped 1 base and J dropped 4 bases, with 13 bases sitting between them. The CDR3 is 15 residues long. Germline CDR1 reads SEHNR; CDR2 reads FQNEAQ (reference sequence). In DNA, the CDR3 is TGTGCCAGCAGCTTAGATCTTGGGGGTCGCTATGGCTACACCTTC. This gives the protein CASSLDLGGRYGYTF.

This clonotype has a count of ten or more. The chain combines TRBV29-1 with TRBJ2-3; D might be TRBD1 or TRBD2, each matching 6 bases. The CDR3 runs to 13 residues. Germline lookup yields CDR1 SQVTM and CDR2 ANQGSEA. V dropped 7 bases and J dropped 8 bases, with 19 bases sitting between them. CDR3 loop: CSGGTSGSGTQYF. In DNA form, the CDR3 reads TGCAGCGGAGGGACATCCGGGAGTGGTACGCAGTATTTT.

This chain uses TRBV18 with TRBJ1-6; D not certain. Germline CDR1 reads KGHSH; CDR2 reads LQKENI. There are 16 residues in the CDR3. V gave up 2 bases and J gave up 5 bases, with 13 bases separating them. CDR3 in DNA: TGTGCCAGCTCACCAAAACGATCCGATAATAATTCACCCCTCCACTTT. The encoded protein is CASSPKRSDNNSPLHF.

In this sample, this clonotype turned up many times. The genes are TRBV12-3 or TRBV12-4 and TRBJ1-1; the D is unclear. The CDR3 is made up of 12 amino acids. Between the trimmed V and J ends, which lost 3 bases and 2 bases, there was a span of 4 bases. The DNA of the CDR3 is TGTGCCAGCAGTTTTACTAACACTGAAGCTTTCTTT. It codes for CASSFTNTEAFF.

This clonotype was counted ten times or more. The chain employs TRBV7-2 and TRBJ1-5; TRBD1 might be the D (5 bases). Germline assignment: CDR1 SGHTA and CDR2 FQGNSA. The CDR3 spans 14 residues. Trimming removed 2 bases from V and 7 bases from J, with 12 bases in between. The CDR3 sequence: CASSLSQGGQPQHF. The CDR3 coding sequence is TGTGCCAGCAGCTTATCCCAGGGTGGACAGCCCCAGCATTTT.

The chain uses TRBV20-1 and TRBJ1-5; 7 bases align to TRBD1. The V and J ends lost 6 bases and 1 base, in that order; junction bases with no gene match: 6. The CDR3 has 14 amino acids. CDR1 is DFQATT and CDR2 is SNEGSKA in the germline V gene (reference sequence). CDR3 sequence (DNA): TGCAGTGCCCTCAGGGACAGAAGCAATCAGCCCCAGCATTTT. It specifies CSALRDRSNQPQHF.

CDR3 in amino acids: CASRGLPGLAGATDTQYF. The CDR3 nucleotides are TGTGCCAGCAGAGGGCTCCCGGGACTAGCGGGGGCCACAGATACGCAGTATTTT. This sequence joins TRBV2 and TRBJ2-3, with TRBD2 matching 14 bases. The CDR3 is 18 residues long. CDR1 is SNHLY, CDR2 FYNNEI, per germline. The junction had 10 bases not matched to a gene; V was cut back by 6 bases and J by 2 bases. Complete variable domain (other parts from reference TRBV2 and TRBJ2-3): EPEVTQTPSHQVTQMGQEVILRCVPISNHLYFYWYRQILGQKVEFLVSFYNNEISEKSEIFDDQFSVERPDGSNFTLKIRSTKLEDSAMYFCASRGLPGLAGATDTQYFGPGTRLTVL.

This chain links TRBV2 with TRBJ1-1; D possibly corresponds to TRBD1 (6 bases). The CDR3 length is 13 residues. Germline values: CDR1 SNHLY, CDR2 FYNNEI. The V and J ends lost 10 bases and 1 base respectively, with 13 bases between them. The CDR3 here is CANTQGPNTEAFF. Written as DNA, the CDR3 is TGTGCCAACACTCAGGGGCCGAACACTGAAGCTTTCTTT.